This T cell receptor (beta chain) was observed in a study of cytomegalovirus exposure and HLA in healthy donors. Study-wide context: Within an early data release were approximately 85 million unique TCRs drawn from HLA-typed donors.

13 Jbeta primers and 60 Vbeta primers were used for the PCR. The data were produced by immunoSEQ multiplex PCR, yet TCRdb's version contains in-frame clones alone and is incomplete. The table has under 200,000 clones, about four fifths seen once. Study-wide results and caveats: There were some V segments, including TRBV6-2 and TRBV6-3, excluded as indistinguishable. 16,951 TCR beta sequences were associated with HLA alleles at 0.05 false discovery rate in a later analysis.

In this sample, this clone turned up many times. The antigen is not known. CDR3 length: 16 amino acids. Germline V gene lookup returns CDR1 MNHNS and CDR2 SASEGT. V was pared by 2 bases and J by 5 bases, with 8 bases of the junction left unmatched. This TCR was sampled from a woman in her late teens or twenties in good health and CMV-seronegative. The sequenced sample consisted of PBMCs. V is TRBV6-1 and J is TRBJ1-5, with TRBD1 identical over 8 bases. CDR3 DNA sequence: TGTGCCAGCAGTGAATGGGATGGACAGGGAGATCAGCCCCAGCATTTT. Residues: CASSEWDGQGDQPQHF.